This T cell receptor (beta chain) was retrieved from a study of response to subunit inactivated influenza vaccine. TCRdb re-analysed the RT-PCR reads in MiXCR, keeping a single row per CDR3 protein. Among about 480,000 distinct CDR3 sequences listed, roughly 25% were seen once. General study findings and limits: Authors suggested each seasonal flu vaccination may recruit only limited numbers of new T cells.

Trimming pared 3 bases from V and 3 bases from J, leaving 9 bases between. The germline gives CDR1 SQVTM, CDR2 ANQGSEA. The CDR3 is 13 residues long. Worth noting for this clonotype: The antigen is undetermined.

The TCR comes from a man aged 45-60 years who received an inactivated influenza vaccine. V is TRBV29-1 and J is TRBJ1-5, with D unclear. The sample here was CD4+ T cells sorted from PBMCs, taken 5 days after vaccination. CDR3 sequence (DNA): TGCAGCGTTGAGGCAGGCGTCAATCAGCCCCAGCATTTT. This gives the protein CSVEAGVNQPQHF.